The T cell receptor (beta chain) described here comes from a study of blood T cell repertoires in COVID-19. In the study overall: Collection of acute and convalescent COVID-19 samples took place in the United States, Italy and Spain. T cells, B-cell-depleted T cells, or PBMCs provided the cDNA or gDNA that served as material.

In the original analysis: The authors estimated nucleated cell counts from reference gene primer amplification. This table comes from immunoSEQ multiplex PCR, and its TCRdb copy is limited to in-frame clones, with some not included. V and J calls plus clone size are reproduced from that table; the DNA served to infer D and trimming. This table holds about 160,000 clones, roughly 84% found once. The trim removed 10 bases at V and 1 base at J, leaving 10 bases unmatched. The CDR3 runs 15 residues. The germline gives CDR1 SNHLY, CDR2 FYNNEI. The genes are TRBV2 and TRBJ2-3; 8 nucleotides agree with TRBD2. Sequencing was done on a sample of peripheral blood. The sequence was collected from a woman older than 75 with active or convalescent COVID-19. As DNA, the CDR3 is TGTGCCACACCTTCGGGAGGGCCGGGCACAGATACGCAGTATTTT. It yields the protein CATPSGGPGTDTQYF.